This T cell receptor (beta chain) emerged from a study of siplizumab effects on memory and regulatory T cells (dated by TCRdb to between 2017 and 2020). At the level of the whole study: The study looked at the effect of siplizumab, an anti-CD2 antibody, on alloreactive T-cell subsets in allogeneic mixed lymphocyte reactions made from human PBMCs.

CDR1 MNHNS and CDR2 SASEGT are derived from the germline V gene. The CDR3, cysteine through phenylalanine, is 20 amino acids long. Only the CDR3 portion is preserved as DNA: 60 bases, with reading frame beginning at the first base. V and J are trimmed by 3 bases and 1 base, and the gene matches miss 14 bases of the junction. Unstimulated CD4+ memory cells were also sequenced in three donor pairs, together with CD4+ naive, CD8+ TEMRA, CD8+ naive and CD8+ effector memory subsets. Sorted unstimulated T cells and proliferating T cells recovered from mixed lymphocyte reactions were subjected to TCRbeta CDR3 sequencing. Fresh whole blood from around 11 HLA-typed healthy donors was used to isolate PBMCs. Libraries were made using the immunoSEQ multiplex PCR assay. Around 92,000 TCR templates per sample were assayed by the deep sequencing platform. Genomic DNA extracted from sorted T cells was used for TCRbeta CDR3 sequencing. In the paper's pipeline: The R programming language was used for the clonal analysis of the TCRbeta CDR3 data. Alloreactive CD4+ and CD8+ clones were defined by comparing unstimulated samples with post-reaction CFSE-low samples. By matching sequences to the repertoires of sorted unstimulated Treg and non-Treg cells, each alloreactive CD4+ clone was assigned a regulatory or non-regulatory origin. The table comes from immuneACCESS by way of TCRdb, which keeps in-frame sequences with V and J called. Part of the clones is missing from these tables; in studies checked, under half for an unresolved V gene and the rest for unknown reasons. D and trimming come from the DNA, and the V and J calls and clone size come from that table. The table for this sample lists tens of thousands of clones; around 97% of them were counted only once. Around 0.99% of the sample is in the top ten clones.

To note about this clone: The antigen it binds to is not known. Base qualities are not at hand, and no much larger clone is one base apart.

The research as a whole found: Because sequences at frequencies below about 10^-5 were poorly captured, only a minor fraction of alloreactive clones could be mapped back to unstimulated subsets. No functional confirmation was obtained for the suppressive function of proliferating Tregs from siplizumab cultures. In reactions with siplizumab, an average of approximately 69% of mappable alloreactive CD4+ clones were Treg-derived, compared with approximately 29% in control reactions. Greater diversity appeared to be present in unstimulated naive T cells than in memory T cells, and a substantial contribution to the alloresponse seemed to be made by naive cells. A naive or memory phenotype could not be assigned to roughly 75-97% of proliferating CD4+ or CD8+ clones. The cumulative frequency of alloreactive sequences traceable to unstimulated CD4+ memory T cells was significantly reduced by siplizumab.

The sequence is built from TRBV6-1 and TRBJ1-5; the junction holds 11 bases that match TRBD1. The sequence came from a human donor in good health. The sequencing input was naive CD8+ T cells sorted from blood. In light of the paper, this sample's cell subset or site label describes: unstimulated naive T cells. For the CDR3, the sequence is CASSDGVDRGLRGSNQPQHF. The DNA sequence follows: TGTGCCAGCAGTGATGGAGTGGACAGGGGGCTTCGCGGGAGCAATCAGCCCCAGCATTTT.